Below, one TCR beta chain is given with its context. There are 14 residues in the CDR3. V lost 7 bases to trimming and J lost 3 bases; unmatched junction nucleotides: 6. CDR1 is MNHEY and CDR2 is SMNVEV in the germline V gene (reference sequence). The sample is drawn from a study of blood T cell repertoires in COVID-19. At the level of the study: T cells, B-cell-depleted T cells, or PBMCs provided the cDNA or gDNA that served as material.

Original processing notes: Amplification with reference gene primers provided the estimates of nucleated cell counts. Only in-frame clones appear in the TCRdb table, and some are missing; sequencing was by immunoSEQ multiplex PCR. For V, J and clone size, that table is used; D and trimming come from the DNA. The data show approximately 220,000 clones, with roughly nine tenths seen just once and roughly 0.7% held by the top ten. Sequenced: peripheral blood. This receptor was taken from a man in his forties or fifties with acute or convalescent COVID-19. This chain joins TRBV27 and TRBJ2-3; 8 bases are a match to TRBD2. The CDR3 is CASTLSGDTDTQYF. The CDR3, as DNA: TGTGCCAGCACCCTTAGCGGGGATACAGATACGCAGTATTTT.